A single sample is the source of the 14 T cell receptor beta chains below, sequenced in a study of T cell changes during pregnancy in multiple sclerosis. The protocol was immunoSEQ multiplex PCR, while the TCRdb copy is restricted to in-frame clones and leaves out a portion. This sample has tens of thousands of clones; over 80% occur once, and the top ten carry more than 0.15%. This sample comprised CD4+ T cells from peripheral blood mononuclear cells, obtained after pregnancy. These receptors were taken from a female donor in good health, enrolled as a control in a pregnancy study.

This chain joins TRBV27 and TRBJ1-1, with D possibly TRBD1 on 6 matching bases. Germline CDR1 is MNHEY and CDR2 is SMNVEV (reference sequence). Trimming shortened V by 6 bases and J by 0 bases, and 8 bases separated the two germline ends. CDR3 length: 13 residues. The CDR3 sequence is CASSDRMNTEAFF. CDR3 bases: TGTGCCAGCAGCGACAGGATGAACACTGAAGCTTTCTTT.

The rearrangement joins TRBV18 to TRBJ1-1, with D tentatively TRBD1 (5 bases). Trimming cost V 4 bases and J 3 bases, with 21 bases left between them. Germline CDR1 reads KGHSH; CDR2 reads LQKENI. The length of the CDR3 is 17 residues. In nucleotides, the CDR3 is TGTGCCAGCTCACTGCAGGGCCCCCCTAACCGTGACACTGAAGCTTTCTTT. Translated, it gives CASSLQGPPNRDTEAFF.

The V gene is TRBV4-2, the J gene TRBJ1-5; perhaps TRBD1 as D (6 bases). The germline V gene has CDR1 LGHNA and CDR2 YNFKEQ. Trimming took 1 base from V and 0 from J, leaving 10 bases between them. CDR3 length: 16 residues. This CDR3 is CASSQVGDISNQPQHF. Here the CDR3 DNA reads TGTGCCAGCAGCCAAGTTGGGGACATTAGCAATCAGCCCCAGCATTTT.

V and J are TRBV19 and TRBJ2-5; D may be TRBD1 (6 bases). V was pared by 5 bases and J by 7 bases, with 23 bases between. This CDR3 is built from 16 residues. Germline V gene lookup returns CDR1 LNHDA and CDR2 SQIVND (reference sequence). CDR3 protein: CASSAGTQLPRGTQYF. CDR3 in DNA: TGTGCCAGTAGTGCCGGGACACAACTACCCAGAGGGACCCAGTACTTC.

The chain recombines TRBV2 with TRBJ2-4, with 7 bases that match TRBD2. CDR3 length: 17 residues. The J segment lost 3 bases and the V segment lost 6 bases, leaving 14 bases of the junction unmatched. Per the germline V gene, CDR1 is SNHLY and CDR2 is FYNNEI. The CDR3 bases are TGTGCCAGCAGAGGGGACTATGGGGGAGAGGGCAAAAACATTCAGTACTTC. This translates into CASRGDYGGEGKNIQYF.

This rearrangement joins TRBV9 to TRBJ2-5; perhaps TRBD1 as D (6 bases). V was clipped by 3 bases and J by 2 bases, with 11 bases between them. The germline V gene has CDR1 SGDLS and CDR2 YYNGEE. This CDR3 has 14 amino acids. The CDR3 DNA reads as TGTGCCAGCAGCGCAGGGGCCGGTCAAGAGACCCAGTACTTC. Translated: CASSAGAGQETQYF.

The V gene is TRBV7-3, the J gene TRBJ2-2, with 11 positions matching TRBD1. This CDR3 is built from 16 residues. Trimming cost V 5 bases and J 5 bases; bases outside gene matches: 7. The V gene's germline CDR1 is SGHTA and CDR2 FQGTGA. CDR3 DNA sequence: TGTGCCAGCAGCCTCCGGACAGGGGGCAATACCGGGGAGCTGTTTTTT. Its protein is CASSLRTGGNTGELFF.

This rearrangement joins TRBV6-5 to TRBJ1-1; no reliable D call. V shed 7 bases and J shed 0 bases, with 9 bases lying between them. This CDR3 region has 13 residues. Germline values: CDR1 MNHEY, CDR2 SVGAGI. The CDR3: CASKAGMNTEAFF. CDR3 bases: TGTGCCAGCAAAGCGGGGATGAACACTGAAGCTTTCTTT.

CDR3 protein: CASSLGPEYGAKNIQYF. CDR3 DNA: TGTGCCAGCAGCTTAGGTCCCGAGTACGGGGCCAAAAACATTCAGTACTTC. The chain is built from TRBV11-2 and TRBJ2-4; D remains unclear. Trimming removed 1 base from V and 1 base from J, with 14 bases in between. The CDR3 covers 17 residues. The germline V gene has CDR1 SGHAT and CDR2 FQNNGV.

The chain is built from TRBV9 and TRBJ2-3, with 11 nucleotides matching TRBD2. CDR1 and CDR2 (germline): SGDLS, YYNGEE. The ends lost 1 base at V and 1 base at J; junction bases unmatched: 5. This CDR3 contains 17 residues. CDR3 sequence (DNA): TGTGCCAGCAGCGTACTAGCGGGGGGCCAGGGCACAGATACGCAGTATTTT. Encoded protein: CASSVLAGGQGTDTQYF.

Here the CDR3 DNA reads TGTGCCAGCAGCTTAAAAGGGGGGACAGGAGTAGAAGCTTTCTTT. Protein: CASSLKGGTGVEAFF. This chain connects TRBV7-9 to TRBJ1-1; 8 positions match TRBD1. This CDR3 region has 15 residues. J gave up 8 bases and V 2 bases, and 10 bases lay outside the gene matches. CDR1 is SEHNR and CDR2 is FQNEAQ in the germline V gene (reference sequence).

This chain uses TRBV6-5 with TRBJ2-1, with D maybe TRBD2 (5 bases). Germline V CDR1 and CDR2: MNHEY, SVGAGI. This CDR3 is built from 15 residues. The ends were cut back, 4 bases at V and 6 bases at J, with 16 bases in the middle. In nucleotides, the CDR3 is TGTGCCAGCAGTTTAGACGGGTTTCGGGGCAATGAGCAGTTCTTC. It encodes CASSLDGFRGNEQFF.

The chain carries TRBV6-1 and TRBJ2-1; 13 nucleotides line up with TRBD2. With V trimmed by 7 bases and J by 5 bases, 5 bases remained unmatched. Germline values: CDR1 MNHNS, CDR2 SASEGT. The CDR3 has 15 residues. CDR3 loop: CASTKLAGGDNEQFF. The DNA of the CDR3 is TGTGCCAGCACCAAACTAGCGGGGGGGGACAATGAGCAGTTCTTC.

This chain links TRBV2 with TRBJ2-5; 13 bases are a match to TRBD2. Germline V gene data show CDR1 as SNHLY and CDR2 as FYNNEI. CDR3 length: 16 amino acids. V lost 5 bases and J lost 6; bases outside the gene matches: 9. For the CDR3, the DNA is TGTGCCAGCAGTTTCACTAGCGGGGGGGCGCAGCAGACCCAGTACTTC. Its translation is CASSFTSGGAQQTQYF.